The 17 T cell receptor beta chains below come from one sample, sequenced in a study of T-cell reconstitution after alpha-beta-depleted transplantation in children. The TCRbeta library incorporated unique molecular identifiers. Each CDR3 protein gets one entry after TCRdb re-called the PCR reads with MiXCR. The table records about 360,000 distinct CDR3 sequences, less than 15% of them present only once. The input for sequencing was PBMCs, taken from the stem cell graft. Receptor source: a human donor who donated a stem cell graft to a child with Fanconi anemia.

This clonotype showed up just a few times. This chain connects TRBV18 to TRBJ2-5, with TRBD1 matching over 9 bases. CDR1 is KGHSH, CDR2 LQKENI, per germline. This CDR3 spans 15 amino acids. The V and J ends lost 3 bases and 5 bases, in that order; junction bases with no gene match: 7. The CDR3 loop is CASSPTTGGLETQYF. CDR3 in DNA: TGTGCCAGCTCACCCACGACAGGGGGTCTGGAGACCCAGTACTTC.

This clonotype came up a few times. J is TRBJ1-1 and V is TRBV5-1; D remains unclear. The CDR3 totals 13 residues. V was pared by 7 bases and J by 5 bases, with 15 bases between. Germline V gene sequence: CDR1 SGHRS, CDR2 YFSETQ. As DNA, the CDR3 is TGCGCCAGCTATGTGGAGGGAGGGACTGAAGCTTTCTTT. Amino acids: CASYVEGGTEAFF. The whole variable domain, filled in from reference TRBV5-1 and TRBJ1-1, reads KAGVTQTPRYLIKTRGQQVTLSCSPISGHRSVSWYQQTPGQGLQFLFEYFSETQRNKGNFPGRFSGRQFSNSRSEMNVSTLELGDSALYLCASYVEGGTEAFFGQGTRLTVV.

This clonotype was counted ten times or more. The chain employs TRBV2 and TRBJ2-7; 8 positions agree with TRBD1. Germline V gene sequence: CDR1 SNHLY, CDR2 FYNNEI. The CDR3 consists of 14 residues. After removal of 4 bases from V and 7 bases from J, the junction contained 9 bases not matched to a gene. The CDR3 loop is CASSVVQGAREQYF. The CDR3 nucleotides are TGTGCCAGCAGTGTGGTTCAGGGGGCGCGGGAGCAGTACTTC.

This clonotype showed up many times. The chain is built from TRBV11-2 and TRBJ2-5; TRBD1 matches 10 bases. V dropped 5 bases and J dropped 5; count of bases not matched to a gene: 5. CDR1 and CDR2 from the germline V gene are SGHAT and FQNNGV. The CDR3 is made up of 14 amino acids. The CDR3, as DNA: TGTGCCAGCAGCCGGGACAGGGGATCGGAGACCCAGTACTTC. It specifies CASSRDRGSETQYF. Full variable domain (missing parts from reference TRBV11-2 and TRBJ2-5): EAGVAQSPRYKIIEKRQSVAFWCNPISGHATLYWYQQILGQGPKLLIQFQNNGVVDDSQLPKDRFSAERLKGVDSTLKIQPAKLEDSAVYLCASSRDRGSETQYFGPGTRLLVL.

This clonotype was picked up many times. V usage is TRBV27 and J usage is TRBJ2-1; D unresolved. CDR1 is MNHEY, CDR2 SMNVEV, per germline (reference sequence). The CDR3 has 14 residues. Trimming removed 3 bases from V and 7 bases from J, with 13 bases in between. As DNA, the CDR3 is TGTGCCAGCAGTTTGAGGTCCCACCTAAATGAGCAGTTCTTC. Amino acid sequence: CASSLRSHLNEQFF.

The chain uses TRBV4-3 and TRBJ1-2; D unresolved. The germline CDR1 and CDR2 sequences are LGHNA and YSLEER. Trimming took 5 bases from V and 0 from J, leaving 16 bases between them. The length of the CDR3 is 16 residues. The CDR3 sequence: CASSDTTKVANYGYTF. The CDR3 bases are TGCGCCAGCAGCGATACAACTAAGGTGGCTAACTATGGCTACACCTTC.

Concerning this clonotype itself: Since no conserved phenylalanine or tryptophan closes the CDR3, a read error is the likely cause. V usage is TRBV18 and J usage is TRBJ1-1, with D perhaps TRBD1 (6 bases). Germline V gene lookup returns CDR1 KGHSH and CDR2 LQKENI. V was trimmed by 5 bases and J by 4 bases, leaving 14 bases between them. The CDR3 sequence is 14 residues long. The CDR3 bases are TGTGCCAGCTCAAACAATGAAGGGGGCACTGAAGCTTTCTAT. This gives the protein CASSNNEGGTEAFY.

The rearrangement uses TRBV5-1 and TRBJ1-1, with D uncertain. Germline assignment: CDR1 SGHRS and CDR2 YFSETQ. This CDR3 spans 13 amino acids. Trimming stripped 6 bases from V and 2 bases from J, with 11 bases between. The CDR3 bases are TGCGCCAGCACGGCAGTTGGAAACACTGAAGCTTTCTTT. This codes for CASTAVGNTEAFF.

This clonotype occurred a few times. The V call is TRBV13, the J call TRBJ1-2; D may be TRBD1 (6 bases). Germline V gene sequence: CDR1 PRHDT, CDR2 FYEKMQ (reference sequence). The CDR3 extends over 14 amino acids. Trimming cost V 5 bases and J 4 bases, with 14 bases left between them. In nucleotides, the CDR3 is TGTGCCAGCAGCGTACAGGGTCTCCGCTATGGCTACACCTTC. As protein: CASSVQGLRYGYTF.

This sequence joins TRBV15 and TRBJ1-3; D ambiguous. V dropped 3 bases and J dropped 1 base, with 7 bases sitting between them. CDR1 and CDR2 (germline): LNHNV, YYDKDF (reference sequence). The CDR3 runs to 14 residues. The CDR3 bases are TGTGCCACCAGCAGCCCTCGGTCTGGAAACACCATATATTTT. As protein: CATSSPRSGNTIYF.

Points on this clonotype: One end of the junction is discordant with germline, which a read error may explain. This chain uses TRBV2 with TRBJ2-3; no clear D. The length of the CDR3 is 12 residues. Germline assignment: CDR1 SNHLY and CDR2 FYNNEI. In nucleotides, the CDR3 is TGTGCCAGCAGAGAAGTGCCCGATACGCAGTATTTT. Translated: CASREVPDTQYF. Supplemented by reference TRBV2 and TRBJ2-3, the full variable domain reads EPEVTQTPSHQVTQMGQEVILRCVPISNHLYFYWYRQILGQKVEFLVSFYNNEISEKSEIFDDQFSVERPDGSNFTLKIRSTKLEDSAMYFCASREVPDTQYFGPGTRLTVL.

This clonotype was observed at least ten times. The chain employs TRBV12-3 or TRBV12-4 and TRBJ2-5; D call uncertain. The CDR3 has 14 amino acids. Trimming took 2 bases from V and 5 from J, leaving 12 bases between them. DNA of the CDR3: TGTGCCAGCAGTTTATCCCTGGGCCGGGAGACCCAGTACTTC. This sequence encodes CASSLSLGRETQYF.

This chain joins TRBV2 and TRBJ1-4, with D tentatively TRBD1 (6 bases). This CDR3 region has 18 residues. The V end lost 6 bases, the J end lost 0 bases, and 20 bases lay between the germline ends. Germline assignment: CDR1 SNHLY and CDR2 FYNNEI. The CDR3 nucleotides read TGTGCCAGCAGCCCGAGGGGGGGGTCATCGACAACTAATGAAAAACTGTTTTTT. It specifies CASSPRGGSSTTNEKLFF.

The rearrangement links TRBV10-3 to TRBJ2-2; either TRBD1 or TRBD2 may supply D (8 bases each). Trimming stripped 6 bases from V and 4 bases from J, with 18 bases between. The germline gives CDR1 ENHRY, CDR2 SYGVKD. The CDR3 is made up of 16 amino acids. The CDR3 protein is CAISGGDRTLTGELFF. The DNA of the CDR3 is TGTGCCATCAGCGGGGGGGACAGGACCCTCACCGGGGAGCTGTTTTTT.

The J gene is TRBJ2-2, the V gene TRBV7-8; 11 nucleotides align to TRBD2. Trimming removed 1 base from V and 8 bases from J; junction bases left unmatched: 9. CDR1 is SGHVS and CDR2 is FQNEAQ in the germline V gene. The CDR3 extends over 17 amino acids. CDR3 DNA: TGTGCCAGCAGCTTAGAGTTTACTAGCGGGGGTTCAGGGGAGCTGTTTTTT. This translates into CASSLEFTSGGSGELFF.

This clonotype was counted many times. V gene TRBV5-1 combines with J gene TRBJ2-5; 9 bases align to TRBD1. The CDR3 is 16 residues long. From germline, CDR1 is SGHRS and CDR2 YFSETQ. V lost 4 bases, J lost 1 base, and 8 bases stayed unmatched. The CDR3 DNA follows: TGCGCCAGCAGCCCGGGACAGGGAATCGGCCAAGAGACCCAGTACTTC. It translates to CASSPGQGIGQETQYF.

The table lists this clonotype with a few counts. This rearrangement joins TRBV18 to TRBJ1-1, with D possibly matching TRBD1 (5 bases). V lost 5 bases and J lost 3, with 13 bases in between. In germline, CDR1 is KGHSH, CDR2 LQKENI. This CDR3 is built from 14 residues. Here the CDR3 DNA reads TGTGCCAGCTCAACATCGACGGGGGACACTGAAGCTTTCTTT. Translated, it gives CASSTSTGDTEAFF.